These 2 T cell receptor beta chains originate from one sample sequenced in a study of T cell repertoires in cytomegalovirus infection. Each CDR3 protein gets one entry after TCRdb re-called the reads with MiXCR. The data contain around 450,000 distinct CDR3 sequences, over 9% of them seen just once; the ten biggest clones take up roughly a tenth. The sample consisted of PBMCs. The receptors were gathered from a human donor in good health (CMV status not recorded). Some clones in this sample may be carry-over from other donors' samples.

This clonotype has at least ten counts. The rearrangement links TRBV7-3 to TRBJ2-1; the match to TRBD2 covers 10 bases. Germline assignment: CDR1 SGHTA and CDR2 FQGTGA. Trimming removed 5 bases from V and 9 bases from J; junction bases left unmatched: 10. The CDR3 runs 15 residues. This CDR3 is CASSDSGGAGIEQFF. Written as DNA, the CDR3 is TGTGCCAGCAGCGACAGCGGGGGGGCGGGGATTGAGCAGTTCTTC.

This clonotype was counted at least ten times. The V gene is TRBV11-2, the J gene TRBJ2-1, with D possibly being TRBD1 (5 bases). The CDR3 runs to 15 residues. CDR1 and CDR2 from the germline V gene are SGHAT and FQNNGV. V gave up 0 bases and J gave up 6 bases, with 12 bases separating them. CDR3 nucleotide sequence: TGTGCCAGCAGCTTAGACAGGGTTCTCCCCAATGAGCAGTTCTTC. This translates into CASSLDRVLPNEQFF.